Shown below are 9 T cell receptor beta chains from a single sample sequenced in a study of response to subunit inactivated influenza vaccine. TCRdb reprocessed the RT-PCR reads via MiXCR and lists one record per CDR3 protein. This sample has 650,000 to 800,000 distinct CDR3 sequences, with more than 11% found just once. This material consisted of PBMCs from blood, taken around 14 days before vaccination. Receptors were obtained from a man aged 50-59 years who received an inactivated influenza vaccine.

This clonotype has more than one count but fewer than ten. The V gene is TRBV7-2, the J gene TRBJ2-5, with D perhaps TRBD2 (5 bases). CDR1 and CDR2 from the germline V gene are SGHTA and FQGNSA. This CDR3 region has 13 residues. V shed 5 bases and J shed 4 bases, with 11 bases lying between them. As DNA, the CDR3 is TGTGCCAGCAGCCCGGGGAAGGGAGAGACCCAGTACTTC. Protein sequence: CASSPGKGETQYF.

The chain employs TRBV14 and TRBJ2-5; D ambiguous. V lost 1 base and J 7 bases, leaving 10 bases between the germline ends. CDR1 is SGHDN, CDR2 FVKESK, per germline. This CDR3 has 13 residues. CDR3 in amino acids: CASSQVLTGTQYF. The DNA of the CDR3 is TGTGCCAGCAGCCAAGTCCTAACGGGGACCCAGTACTTC.

This clonotype was seen a handful of times. The chain joins TRBV4-1 to TRBJ2-1, with 7 bases matching TRBD2. V lost 3 bases to trimming and J lost 0 bases; unmatched junction nucleotides: 2. CDR1 is MGHRA and CDR2 is YSYEKL in the germline V gene. The CDR3 sequence is 15 residues long. In nucleotides, the CDR3 is TGCGCCAGCAGCCAGCTAGCGGACTCCTACAATGAGCAGTTCTTC. Amino acids: CASSQLADSYNEQFF.

This clonotype was recorded a few times. The chain couples TRBV4-3 to TRBJ2-7, with 10 positions matching TRBD2. V shed 3 bases, J shed 2 bases, and the junction held 7 bases outside the gene matches. This CDR3 is built from 16 residues. The germline CDR1 and CDR2 sequences are LGHNA and YSLEER. The CDR3, as DNA: TGCGCCAGCAGCCAGCTAGCGGGAGCCATCACCTACGAGCAGTACTTC. It translates to CASSQLAGAITYEQYF.

V and J are TRBV20-1 and TRBJ2-5; perhaps TRBD1 as D (5 bases). The germline CDR1 and CDR2 sequences are DFQATT and SNEGSKA (reference sequence). The CDR3 has 11 residues. Trimming pared 6 bases from V and 7 bases from J, leaving 12 bases between. The CDR3 DNA reads TGCAGTGCCGACAGTGTGGCGACCCAGTACTTC. Protein: CSADSVATQYF.

A few counts support this clonotype. V is TRBV14 and J is TRBJ1-6, with unresolved D. Trimming pared 6 bases from V and 11 bases from J, leaving 14 bases between. Germline CDR1 SGHDN, CDR2 FVKESK. The CDR3 is made up of 13 amino acids. For the CDR3, the DNA is TGTGCCAGCAGTACGGGAGGTGGGCCACCCCTCCACTTT. It translates to CASSTGGGPPLHF.

This clonotype was seen only a few times. This chain uses TRBV7-9 with TRBJ2-2, with no clear D. V was shortened by 3 bases and J by 4 bases, with 12 bases between the two germline ends. Germline assignment: CDR1 SEHNR and CDR2 FQNEAQ (reference sequence). CDR3 length: 15 residues. CDR3 sequence reads: CASSFSLGFTGELFF. The CDR3 DNA is TGTGCCAGCAGCTTTTCCCTGGGATTCACCGGGGAGCTGTTTTTT.

This clonotype was seen a handful of times. V usage is TRBV5-1 and J usage is TRBJ2-7, with D possibly being TRBD1 (5 bases). The CDR3 extends over 15 amino acids. Per the germline V gene, CDR1 is SGHRS and CDR2 is YFSETQ. V was pared by 0 bases and J by 2 bases, with 12 bases between. CDR3: CASSLAKGSAYEQYF. In DNA, the CDR3 is TGCGCCAGCAGCTTGGCCAAGGGGTCTGCCTACGAGCAGTACTTC. Looking up the rest from reference TRBV5-1 and TRBJ2-7 gives the full variable domain: KAGVTQTPRYLIKTRGQQVTLSCSPISGHRSVSWYQQTPGQGLQFLFEYFSETQRNKGNFPGRFSGRQFSNSRSEMNVSTLELGDSALYLCASSLAKGSAYEQYFGPGTRLTVT.

This clonotype turned up a few times. This chain uses TRBV20-1 with TRBJ1-5; D gene ambiguous. Looked up from germline, CDR1 is DFQATT and CDR2 is SNEGSKA (reference sequence). Trimming left V 0 bases short and J 7 bases short, with 13 bases between. The CDR3 is 14 residues long. CDR3 sequence: CSARDDRAGQPQHF. Written as DNA, the CDR3 is TGCAGTGCTAGAGATGACCGGGCCGGACAGCCCCAGCATTTT.